This TCR beta chain was profiled in a study of CD8 T cells in ankylosing spondylitis. Study-wide results and limits: Both synovial fluid and blood in reactive arthritis had previously been reported to carry some motif variants. A TCR beta motif of under ten highly homologous variants seemed to mark ankylosing spondylitis blood.

Libraries for TCR beta were made by quantitative 5'-RACE with molecular barcodes. TCRdb reanalysed the 5' RACE reads using MiXCR and keeps one entry per CDR3 protein. The sample has almost 400,000 distinct CDR3 sequences; 20% to 25% are singletons. For this clonotype: Its specificity is unknown.

Trimming cost V 5 bases and J 2 bases; bases outside gene matches: 2. CDR3 length: 14 amino acids. The germline V gene has CDR1 MDHEN and CDR2 SYDVKM. The receptor was isolated from a male donor with ankylosing spondylitis. Sample: blood, either unsorted or a sorted T cell fraction (not recorded which). The J gene is TRBJ2-7, the V gene TRBV28; 11 nucleotides agree with TRBD2. The CDR3 is CASSRSGRAYEQYF. In nucleotides, the CDR3 is TGTGCCAGCAGTCGTAGCGGGAGGGCCTACGAGCAGTACTTC.